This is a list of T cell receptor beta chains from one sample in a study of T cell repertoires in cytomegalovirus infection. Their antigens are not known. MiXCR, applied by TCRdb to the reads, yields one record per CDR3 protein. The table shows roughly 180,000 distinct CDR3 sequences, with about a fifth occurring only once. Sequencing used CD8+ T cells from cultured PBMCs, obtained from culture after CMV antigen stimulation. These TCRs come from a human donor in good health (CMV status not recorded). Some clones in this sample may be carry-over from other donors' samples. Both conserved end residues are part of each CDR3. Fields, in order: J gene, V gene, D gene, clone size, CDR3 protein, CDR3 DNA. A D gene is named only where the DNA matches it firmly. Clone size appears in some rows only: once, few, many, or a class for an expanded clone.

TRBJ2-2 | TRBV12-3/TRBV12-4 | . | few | CASSRQIYTGELFF | TGTGCCAGCAGTCGACAGATTTACACCGGGGAGCTGTTTTTT
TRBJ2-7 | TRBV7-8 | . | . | CASSLENLSGEQYF | TGTGCCAGCAGCTTAGAAAATCTATCGGGGGAGCAGTACTTC
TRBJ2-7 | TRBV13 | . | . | CASSPTLAQTGEQYF | TGTGCCAGCAGCCCAACACTAGCCCAGACGGGCGAGCAGTACTTC
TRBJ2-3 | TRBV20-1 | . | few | CSATPGDTQYF | TGCAGTGCGACCCCAGGAGATACGCAGTATTTT
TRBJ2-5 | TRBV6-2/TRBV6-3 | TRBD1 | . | CASSYLRDRQETQYF | TGTGCCAGCAGTTACCTACGGGACAGACAAGAGACCCAGTACTTC
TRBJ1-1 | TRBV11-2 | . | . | CASSWEMNTEAFF | TGTGCCAGCAGCTGGGAAATGAACACTGAAGCTTTCTTT
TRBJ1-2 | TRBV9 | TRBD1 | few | CASSANPKGQARDYGYTF | TGTGCCAGCAGCGCTAACCCAAAGGGACAGGCCCGGGACTATGGCTACACCTTC
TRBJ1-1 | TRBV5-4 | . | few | CASSLGVLDTEAFF | TGTGCCAGCAGCTTGGGCGTGCTGGACACTGAAGCTTTCTTT
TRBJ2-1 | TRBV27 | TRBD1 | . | CASSPGTGQGYNEQFF | TGTGCCAGCAGTCCTGGGACCGGACAGGGCTACAATGAGCAGTTCTTC
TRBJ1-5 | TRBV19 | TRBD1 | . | CASMKGAVNQPQHF | TGTGCCAGTATGAAGGGGGCGGTCAATCAGCCCCAGCATTTT
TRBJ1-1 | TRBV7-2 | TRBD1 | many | CASSQQGHTEAFF | TGTGCCAGCAGCCAACAGGGGCACACTGAAGCTTTCTTT
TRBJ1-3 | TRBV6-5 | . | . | CASARVLTGVLSGNTIYF | TGTGCCAGCGCAAGGGTCCTTACCGGGGTACTCTCTGGAAACACCATATATTTT
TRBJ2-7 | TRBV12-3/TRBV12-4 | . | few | CASSLRVYEQYF | TGTGCCAGCAGTTTGCGTGTCTACGAGCAGTACTTC
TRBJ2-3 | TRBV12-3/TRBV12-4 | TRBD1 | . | CASSSQGQGSADTQYF | TGTGCCAGCAGTTCGCAGGGACAGGGGAGCGCAGATACGCAGTATTTT
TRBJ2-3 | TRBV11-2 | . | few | CASSPIAALPTDTQYF | TGTGCCAGCAGCCCCATAGCAGCATTACCCACAGATACGCAGTATTTT
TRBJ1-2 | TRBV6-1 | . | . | CASSESPLDIGYGYTF | TGTGCCAGCAGTGAAAGCCCACTTGACATCGGCTATGGCTACACCTTC
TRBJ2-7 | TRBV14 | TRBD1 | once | CASSEERGQQYF | TGTGCCAGCAGCGAAGAGAGGGGGCAGCAGTACTTC
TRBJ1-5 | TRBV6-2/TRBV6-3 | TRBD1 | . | CASSYNLGTGDFRDQPQHF | TGTGCCAGCAGTTATAACTTGGGGACAGGGGACTTTAGGGATCAGCCCCAGCATTTT
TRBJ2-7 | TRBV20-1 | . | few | CSARPRLLSYEQYF | TGCAGTGCTAGACCCCGGCTCCTCTCCTACGAGCAGTACTTC
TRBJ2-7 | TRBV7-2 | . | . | CASSSEASATYEQYF | TGTGCCAGCAGCTCCGAAGCTAGCGCAACCTACGAGCAGTACTTC
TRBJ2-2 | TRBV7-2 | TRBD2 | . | CASSTPPSGVNTGELFF | TGTGCCAGCAGCACCCCTCCTAGCGGGGTAAACACCGGGGAGCTGTTTTTT
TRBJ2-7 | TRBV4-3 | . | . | CASSQDHMEGGQYF | TGCGCCAGCAGCCAAGATCATATGGAGGGAGGGCAGTACTTC
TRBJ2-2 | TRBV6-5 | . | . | CASSTDRNTGELFF | TGTGCCAGCAGTACAGACAGGAACACCGGGGAGCTGTTTTTT
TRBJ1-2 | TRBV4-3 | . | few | CASSQDKGAFANTF | TGCGCCAGCAGCCAAGATAAGGGCGCCTTTGCTAACACCTTC
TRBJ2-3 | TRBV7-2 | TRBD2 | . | CASSLRLAGGPKDTQYF | TGTGCCAGCAGCTTAAGATTGGCGGGGGGGCCGAAAGATACGCAGTATTTT
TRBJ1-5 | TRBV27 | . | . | CASSLSGFLRPQHF | TGTGCCAGCAGTTTATCAGGATTTCTGAGGCCCCAGCATTTT
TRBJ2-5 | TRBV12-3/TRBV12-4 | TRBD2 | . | CASRPGGDETQYF | TGTGCCAGCAGACCCGGGGGGGATGAGACCCAGTACTTC
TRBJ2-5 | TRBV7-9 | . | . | CASSGTQETQYF | TGTGCCAGCAGCGGAACCCAAGAGACCCAGTACTTC
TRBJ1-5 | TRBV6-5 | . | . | CASSYLAANQPQHF | TGTGCCAGCAGTTACTTGGCAGCAAATCAGCCCCAGCATTTT
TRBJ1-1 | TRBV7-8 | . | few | CASARGNTEAFF | TGTGCCTCAGCCAGGGGTAACACTGAAGCTTTCTTT
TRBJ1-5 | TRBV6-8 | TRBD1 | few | CASSTQFGTANQPQHF | TGTGCCAGCAGTACTCAGTTCGGGACAGCTAATCAGCCCCAGCATTTT
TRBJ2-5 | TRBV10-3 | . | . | CAISGSGVETQYF | TGTGCCATCAGCGGCTCCGGGGTAGAGACCCAGTACTTC
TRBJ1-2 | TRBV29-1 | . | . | CSVGGGSYGYTF | TGCAGCGTGGGGGGGGGATCCTATGGCTACACCTTC
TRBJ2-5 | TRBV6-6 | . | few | CASSSAGRGKTQYF | TGTGCCAGCAGTTCAGCTGGTCGGGGAAAGACCCAGTACTTC
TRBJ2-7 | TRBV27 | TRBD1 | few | CASTPSVGDRGYEQYF | TGTGCCAGCACCCCTTCTGTAGGGGACAGGGGCTACGAGCAGTACTTC